This T cell receptor beta chain was found in a study of cytomegalovirus exposure and HLA in healthy donors. Study outcomes and limitations: According to a later analysis, most TCR beta chains associated with CMV appeared HLA-restricted. Productive rates of about 90% or about 30% were seen for most TCR beta V segments in an earlier analysis.

The germline V gene encodes CDR1 SGHTA and CDR2 FQGNSA. V gave up 1 base and J gave up 7 bases, with 16 bases separating them. This CDR3 has 15 residues. This PCR relied on a set of 60 Vbeta primers and 13 Jbeta primers. Profiled with immunoSEQ multiplex PCR; TCRdb holds only in-frame clones, not every one. The data show about 180,000 clones, 70% to 85% seen once. About this clone: The antigen is unknown.

The origin of this receptor is a woman aged 35 to 49 in good health and CMV-seronegative. The chain combines TRBV7-2 with TRBJ1-2; possibly TRBD1 for D (6 bases). The sequenced material came from PBMCs. CDR3 region: CASSLGVSRGVGYTF. The CDR3 DNA sequence: TGTGCCAGCAGCTTAGGTGTCTCCAGGGGTGTTGGCTACACCTTC. Using reference TRBV7-2 and TRBJ1-2 for the parts outside the CDR3, the full variable domain is GAGVSQSPSNKVTEKGKDVELRCDPISGHTALYWYRQSLGQGLEFLIYFQGNSAPDKSGLPSDRFSAERTGGSVSTLTIQRTQQEDSAVYLCASSLGVSRGVGYTFGSGTRLTVV.